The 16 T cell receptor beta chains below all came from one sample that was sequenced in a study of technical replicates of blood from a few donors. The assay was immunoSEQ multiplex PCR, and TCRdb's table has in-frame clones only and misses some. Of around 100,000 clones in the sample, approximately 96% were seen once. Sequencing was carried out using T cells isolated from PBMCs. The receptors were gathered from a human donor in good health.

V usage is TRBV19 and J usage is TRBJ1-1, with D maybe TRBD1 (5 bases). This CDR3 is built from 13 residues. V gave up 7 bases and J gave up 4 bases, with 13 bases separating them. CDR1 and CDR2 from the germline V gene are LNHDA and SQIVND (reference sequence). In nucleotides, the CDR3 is TGTGCCAGTACGAAGGGGATGAGCACTGAAGCTTTCTTT. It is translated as CASTKGMSTEAFF.

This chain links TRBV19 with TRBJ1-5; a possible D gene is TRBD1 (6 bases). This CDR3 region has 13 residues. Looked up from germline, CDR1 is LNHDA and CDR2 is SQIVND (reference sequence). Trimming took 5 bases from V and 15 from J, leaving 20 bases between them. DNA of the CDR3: TGTGCCAGTAGTGAGGGCCGACAGGTGGGAAGGCATTTT. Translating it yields CASSEGRQVGRHF. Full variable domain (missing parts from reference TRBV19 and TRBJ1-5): DGGITQSPKYLFRKEGQNVTLSCEQNLNHDAMYWYRQDPGQGLRLIYYSQIVNDFQKGDIAEGYSVSREKKESFPLTVTSAQKNPTAFYLCASSEGRQVGRHFGDGTRLSIL.

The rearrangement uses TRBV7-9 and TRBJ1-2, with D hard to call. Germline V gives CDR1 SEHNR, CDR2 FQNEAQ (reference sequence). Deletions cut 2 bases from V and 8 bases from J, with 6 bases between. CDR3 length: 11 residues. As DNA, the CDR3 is TGTGCCAGCAGCTTATTAGTAGGCTACACCTTC. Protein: CASSLLVGYTF.

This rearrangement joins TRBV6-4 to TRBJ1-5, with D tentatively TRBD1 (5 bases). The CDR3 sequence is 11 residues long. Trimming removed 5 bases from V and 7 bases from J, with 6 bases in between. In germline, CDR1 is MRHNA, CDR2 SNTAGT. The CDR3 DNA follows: TGTGCCAGCAGTAAGGGGCAGCCCCAGCATTTT. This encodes CASSKGQPQHF.

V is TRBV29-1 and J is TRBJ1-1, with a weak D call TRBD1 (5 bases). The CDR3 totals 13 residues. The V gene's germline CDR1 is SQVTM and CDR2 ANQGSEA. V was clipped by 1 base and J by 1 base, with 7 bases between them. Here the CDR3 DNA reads TGCAGCGTTGAAGCCGGGGGGAACACTGAAGCTTTCTTT. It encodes CSVEAGGNTEAFF.

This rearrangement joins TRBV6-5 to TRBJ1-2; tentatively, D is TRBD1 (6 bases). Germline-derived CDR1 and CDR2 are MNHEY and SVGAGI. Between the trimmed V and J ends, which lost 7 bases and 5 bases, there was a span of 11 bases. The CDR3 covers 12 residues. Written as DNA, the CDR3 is TGTGCCAGCACCCAGGGGAATTATGGCTACACCTTC. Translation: CASTQGNYGYTF.

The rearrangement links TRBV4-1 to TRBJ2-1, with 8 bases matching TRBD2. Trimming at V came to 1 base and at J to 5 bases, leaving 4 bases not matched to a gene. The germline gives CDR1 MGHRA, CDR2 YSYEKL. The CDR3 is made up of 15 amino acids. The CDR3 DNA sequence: TGCGCCAGCAGCCAAGGGACTAGCCCACACAATGAGCAGTTCTTC. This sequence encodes CASSQGTSPHNEQFF.

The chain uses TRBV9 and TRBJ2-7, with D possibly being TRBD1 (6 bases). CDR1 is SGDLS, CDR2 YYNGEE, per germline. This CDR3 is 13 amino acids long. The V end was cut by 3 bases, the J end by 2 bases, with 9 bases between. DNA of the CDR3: TGTGCCAGCAGCGGGGACAAACCCTACGAGCAGTACTTC. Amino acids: CASSGDKPYEQYF. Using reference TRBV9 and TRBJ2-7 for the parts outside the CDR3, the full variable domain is DSGVTQTPKHLITATGQRVTLRCSPRSGDLSVYWYQQSLDQGLQFLIQYYNGEERAKGNILERFSAQQFPDLHSELNLSSLELGDSALYFCASSGDKPYEQYFGPGTRLTVT.

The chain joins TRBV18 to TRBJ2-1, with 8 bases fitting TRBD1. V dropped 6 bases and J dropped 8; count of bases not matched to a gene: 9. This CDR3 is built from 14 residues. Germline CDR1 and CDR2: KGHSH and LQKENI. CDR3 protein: CASSRGLGQDEQFF. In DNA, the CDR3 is TGTGCCAGCTCGCGTGGGTTGGGACAGGATGAGCAGTTCTTC.

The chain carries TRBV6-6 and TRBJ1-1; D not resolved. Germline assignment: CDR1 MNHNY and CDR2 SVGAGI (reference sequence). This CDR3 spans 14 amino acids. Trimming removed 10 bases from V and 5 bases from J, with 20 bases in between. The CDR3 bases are TGTGCCACCAGACCTACCTACCCGGGGACTGAAGCTTTCTTT. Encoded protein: CATRPTYPGTEAFF.

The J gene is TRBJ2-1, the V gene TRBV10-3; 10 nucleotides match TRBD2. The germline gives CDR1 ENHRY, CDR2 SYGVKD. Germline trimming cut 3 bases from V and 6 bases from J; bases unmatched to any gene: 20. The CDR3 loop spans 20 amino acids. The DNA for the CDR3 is TGTGCCATCAGTGACAAGGTAGCGGGAGGTAGTTCAAGAGGGACCAATGAGCAGTTCTTC. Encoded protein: CAISDKVAGGSSRGTNEQFF.

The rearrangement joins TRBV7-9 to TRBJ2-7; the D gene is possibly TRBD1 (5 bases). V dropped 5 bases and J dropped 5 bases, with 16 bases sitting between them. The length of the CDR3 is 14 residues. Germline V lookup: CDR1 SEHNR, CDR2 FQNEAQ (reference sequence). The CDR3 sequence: CASSKTGQGHEQYF. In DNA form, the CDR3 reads TGTGCCAGCAGCAAGACCGGCCAGGGCCACGAGCAGTACTTC.

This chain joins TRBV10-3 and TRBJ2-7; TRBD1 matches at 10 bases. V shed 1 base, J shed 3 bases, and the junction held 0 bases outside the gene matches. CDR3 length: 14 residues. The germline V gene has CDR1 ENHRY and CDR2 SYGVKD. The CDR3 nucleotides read TGTGCCATCAGTGAGTGGGACAGGGGCTACGAGCAGTACTTC. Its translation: CAISEWDRGYEQYF.

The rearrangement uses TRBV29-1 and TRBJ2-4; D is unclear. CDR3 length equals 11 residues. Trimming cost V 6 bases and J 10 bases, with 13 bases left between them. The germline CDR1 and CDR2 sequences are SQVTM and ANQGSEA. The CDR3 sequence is CSVLSGVIQYF. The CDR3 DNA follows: TGCAGCGTCTTGAGTGGAGTTATTCAGTACTTC.

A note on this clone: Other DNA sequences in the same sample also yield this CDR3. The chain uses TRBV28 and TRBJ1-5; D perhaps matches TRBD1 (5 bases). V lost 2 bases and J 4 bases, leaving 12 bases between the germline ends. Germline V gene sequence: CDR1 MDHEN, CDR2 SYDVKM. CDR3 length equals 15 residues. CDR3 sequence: CASSLTGKVNQPQHF. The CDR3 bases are TGTGCCAGCAGTTTAACAGGCAAGGTAAATCAGCCCCAGCATTTT.

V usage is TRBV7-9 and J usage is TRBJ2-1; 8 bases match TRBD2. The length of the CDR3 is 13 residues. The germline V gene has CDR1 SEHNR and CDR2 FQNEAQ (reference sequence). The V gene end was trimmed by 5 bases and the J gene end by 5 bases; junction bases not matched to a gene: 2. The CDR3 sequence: CASSRGGDNEQFF. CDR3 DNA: TGTGCCAGCAGCCGGGGGGGGGACAATGAGCAGTTCTTC. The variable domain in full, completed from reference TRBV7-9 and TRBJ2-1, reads DTGVSQNPRHKITKRGQNVTFRCDPISEHNRLYWYRQTLGQGPEFLTYFQNEAQLEKSRLLSDRFSAERPKGSFSTLEIQRTEQGDSAMYLCASSRGGDNEQFFGPGTRLTVL.